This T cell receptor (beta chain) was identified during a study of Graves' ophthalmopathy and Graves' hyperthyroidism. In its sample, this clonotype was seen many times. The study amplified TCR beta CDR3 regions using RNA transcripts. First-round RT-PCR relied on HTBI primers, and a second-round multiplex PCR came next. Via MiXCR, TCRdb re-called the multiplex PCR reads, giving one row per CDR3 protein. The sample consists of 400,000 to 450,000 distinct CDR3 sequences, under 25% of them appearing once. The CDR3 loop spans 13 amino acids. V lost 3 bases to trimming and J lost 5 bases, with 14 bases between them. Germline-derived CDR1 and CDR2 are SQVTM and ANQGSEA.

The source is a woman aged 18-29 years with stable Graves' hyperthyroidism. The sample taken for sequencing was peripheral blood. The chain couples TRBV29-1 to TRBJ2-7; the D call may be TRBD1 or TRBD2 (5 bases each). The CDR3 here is CSVEVREPHEQYF. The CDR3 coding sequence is TGCAGCGTTGAGGTCAGGGAGCCCCACGAGCAGTACTTC.